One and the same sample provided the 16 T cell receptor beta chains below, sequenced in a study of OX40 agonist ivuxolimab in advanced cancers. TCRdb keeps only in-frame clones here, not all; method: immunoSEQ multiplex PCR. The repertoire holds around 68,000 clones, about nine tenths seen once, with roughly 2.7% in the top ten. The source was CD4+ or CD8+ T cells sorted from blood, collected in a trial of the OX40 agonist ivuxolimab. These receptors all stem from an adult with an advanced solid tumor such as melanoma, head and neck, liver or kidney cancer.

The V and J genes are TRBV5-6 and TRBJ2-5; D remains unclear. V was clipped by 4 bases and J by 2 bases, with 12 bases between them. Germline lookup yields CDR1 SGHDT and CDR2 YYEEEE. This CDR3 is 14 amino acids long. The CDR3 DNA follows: TGTGCCAGCAGCCCATCGGATGGGCAAGAGACCCAGTACTTC. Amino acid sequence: CASSPSDGQETQYF. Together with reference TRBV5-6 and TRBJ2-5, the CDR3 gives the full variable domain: DAGVTQSPTHLIKTRGQQVTLRCSPKSGHDTVSWYQQALGQGPQFIFQYYEEEERQRGNFPDRFSGHQFPNYSSELNVNALLLGDSALYLCASSPSDGQETQYFGPGTRLLVL.

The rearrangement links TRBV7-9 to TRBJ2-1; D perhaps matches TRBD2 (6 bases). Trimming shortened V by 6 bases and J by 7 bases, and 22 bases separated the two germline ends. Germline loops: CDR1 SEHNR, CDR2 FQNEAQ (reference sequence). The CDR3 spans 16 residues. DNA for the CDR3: TGTGCCAGCAGTTTCTCTTTTGGGGGAGCGGGTAATGAGCAGTTCTTC. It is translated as CASSFSFGGAGNEQFF.

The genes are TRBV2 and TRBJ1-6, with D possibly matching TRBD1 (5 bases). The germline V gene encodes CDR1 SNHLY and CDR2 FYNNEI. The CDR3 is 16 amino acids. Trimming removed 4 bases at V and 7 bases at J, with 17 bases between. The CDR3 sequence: CASSGRGTVGNSPLHF. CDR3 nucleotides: TGTGCCAGCAGTGGCCGGGGGACGGTGGGGAATTCACCCCTCCACTTT.

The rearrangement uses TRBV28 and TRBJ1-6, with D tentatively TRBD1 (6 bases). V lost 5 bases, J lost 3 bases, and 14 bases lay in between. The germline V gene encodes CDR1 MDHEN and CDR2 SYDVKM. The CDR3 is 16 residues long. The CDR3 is CASSRGGTFYNSPLHF. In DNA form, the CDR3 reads TGTGCCAGCAGTAGGGGGGGGACCTTCTATAATTCACCCCTCCACTTT.

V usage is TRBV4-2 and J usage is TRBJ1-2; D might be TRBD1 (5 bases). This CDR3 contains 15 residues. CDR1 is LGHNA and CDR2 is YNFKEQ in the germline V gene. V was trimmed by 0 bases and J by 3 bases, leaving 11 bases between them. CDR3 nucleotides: TGTGCCAGCAGCCAAGATCGGCGGGGGGACTATGGCTACACCTTC. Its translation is CASSQDRRGDYGYTF.

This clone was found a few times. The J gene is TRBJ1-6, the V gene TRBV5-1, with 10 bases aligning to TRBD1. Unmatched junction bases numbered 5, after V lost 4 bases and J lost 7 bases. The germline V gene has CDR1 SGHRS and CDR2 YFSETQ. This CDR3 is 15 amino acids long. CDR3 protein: CASSPGGQGNSPLHF. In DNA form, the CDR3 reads TGCGCCAGCAGCCCCGGGGGACAGGGGAATTCACCCCTCCACTTT.

The DNA for the CDR3 is TGTGCCAGCAGTCCGGGACAGGGGCGATATGGCTACACCTTC. Protein: CASSPGQGRYGYTF. The chain employs TRBV27 and TRBJ1-2, with TRBD1 identical over 10 bases. Germline V gives CDR1 MNHEY, CDR2 SMNVEV (reference sequence). This CDR3 region has 14 residues. Trimming took 5 bases from V and 5 from J; bases not matched to a gene: 5.

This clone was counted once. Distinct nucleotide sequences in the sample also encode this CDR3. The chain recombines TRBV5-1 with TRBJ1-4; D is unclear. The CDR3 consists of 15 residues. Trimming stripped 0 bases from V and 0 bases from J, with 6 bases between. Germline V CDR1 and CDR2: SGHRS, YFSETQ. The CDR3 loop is CASSLEGATNEKLFF. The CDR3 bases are TGCGCCAGCAGCTTGGAGGGAGCAACTAATGAAAAACTGTTTTTT.

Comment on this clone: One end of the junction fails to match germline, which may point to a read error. The CDR3 reads CASSPGDRLGITIYF. CDR3 bases: TGTGCCAGCAGCCCCGGCGACAGACTTGGAATCACCATATATTTT. The chain is built from TRBV6-5 and TRBJ1-3; maybe TRBD1 (5 bases). In germline, CDR1 is MNHEY, CDR2 SVGAGI. This CDR3 contains 15 residues.

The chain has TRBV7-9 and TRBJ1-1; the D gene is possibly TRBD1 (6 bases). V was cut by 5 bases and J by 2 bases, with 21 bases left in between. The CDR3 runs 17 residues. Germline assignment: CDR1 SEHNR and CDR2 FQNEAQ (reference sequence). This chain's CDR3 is CASSPQGRGWINTEAFF. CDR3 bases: TGTGCCAGCAGCCCTCAGGGGAGGGGCTGGATCAACACTGAAGCTTTCTTT.

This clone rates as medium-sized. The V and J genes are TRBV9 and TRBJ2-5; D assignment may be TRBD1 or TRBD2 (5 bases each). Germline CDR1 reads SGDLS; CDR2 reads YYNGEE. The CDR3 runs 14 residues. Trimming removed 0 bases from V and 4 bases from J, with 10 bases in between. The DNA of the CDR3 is TGTGCCAGCAGCGTAGGAGGGGTCTCAGAGACCCAGTACTTC. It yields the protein CASSVGGVSETQYF.

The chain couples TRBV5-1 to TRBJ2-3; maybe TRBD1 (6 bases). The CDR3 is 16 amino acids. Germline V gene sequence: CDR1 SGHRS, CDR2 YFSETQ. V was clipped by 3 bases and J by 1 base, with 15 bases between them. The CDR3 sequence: CASSSTGEAGTDTQYF. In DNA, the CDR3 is TGCGCCAGCAGCTCGACAGGCGAAGCGGGCACAGATACGCAGTATTTT. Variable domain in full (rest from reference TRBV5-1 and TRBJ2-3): KAGVTQTPRYLIKTRGQQVTLSCSPISGHRSVSWYQQTPGQGLQFLFEYFSETQRNKGNFPGRFSGRQFSNSRSEMNVSTLELGDSALYLCASSSTGEAGTDTQYFGPGTRLTVL.

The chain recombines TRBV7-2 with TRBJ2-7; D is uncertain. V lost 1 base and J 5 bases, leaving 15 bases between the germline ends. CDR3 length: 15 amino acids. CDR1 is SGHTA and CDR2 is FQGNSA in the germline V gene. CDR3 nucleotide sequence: TGTGCCAGCAGCTTAGGCAGGAGATTCGCCAACGAGCAGTACTTC. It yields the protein CASSLGRRFANEQYF.

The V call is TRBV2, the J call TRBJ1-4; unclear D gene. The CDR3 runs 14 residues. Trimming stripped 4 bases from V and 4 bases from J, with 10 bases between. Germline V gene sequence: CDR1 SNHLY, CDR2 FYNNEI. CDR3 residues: CASSVGRINEKLFF. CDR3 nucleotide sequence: TGTGCCAGCAGTGTCGGACGGATTAATGAAAAACTGTTTTTT.

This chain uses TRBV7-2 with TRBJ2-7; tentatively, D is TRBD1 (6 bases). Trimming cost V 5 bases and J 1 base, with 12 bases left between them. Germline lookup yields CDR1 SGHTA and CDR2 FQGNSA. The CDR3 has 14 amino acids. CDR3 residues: CASSPQGSSYEQYF. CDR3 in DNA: TGTGCCAGCAGCCCACAGGGTTCTTCCTACGAGCAGTACTTC.

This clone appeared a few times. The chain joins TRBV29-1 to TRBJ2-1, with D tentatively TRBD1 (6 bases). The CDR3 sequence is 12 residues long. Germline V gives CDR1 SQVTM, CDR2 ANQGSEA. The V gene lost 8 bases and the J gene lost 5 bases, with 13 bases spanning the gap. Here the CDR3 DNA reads TGCAGCTTAGGACAGCTCAACAATGAGCAGTTCTTC. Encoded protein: CSLGQLNNEQFF.